The 28 T cell receptor beta chains listed next were all sequenced from one sample in a study of blood T cells in healthy people across ages. The use of a sample-barcoded 5' primer and a J-beta primer mix characterized a second PCR of roughly 6 to 11 cycles. TCRdb independently ran MiXCR on the 5' RACE reads; one entry per CDR3 protein. Here the sample spans some 700,000 distinct CDR3 sequences, roughly 47% being singletons. Sequencing input: blood. The receptors derive from a woman in her fifties or sixties in good health.

The table lists this clonotype with a few counts. Here the CDR3 DNA reads TGTGCCAGCAGTTACTCGAACCCGTTGGGGGGTTCACCCCTCCACTTT. Translating gives CASSYSNPLGGSPLHF. This chain connects TRBV6-6 to TRBJ1-6, with D possibly matching TRBD1 (5 bases). Germline loops: CDR1 MNHNY, CDR2 SVGAGI (reference sequence). Trimming cost V 0 bases and J 9 bases, with 15 bases left between them. CDR3 length: 16 amino acids.

With respect to this clonotype: The junction does not match germline at one end; this may be a read error. The chain joins TRBV10-3 to TRBJ2-7, with 7 bases lining up with TRBD1. The CDR3 consists of 15 residues. Germline CDR1 ENHRY, CDR2 SYGVKD. DNA of the CDR3: TGTGCCATCACAGAGGGGGCAGGGAGCTCCTGCGAGCAGTACTTC. It codes for CAITEGAGSSCEQYF.

The V call is TRBV7-9, the J call TRBJ1-6; tentative D call: TRBD1 (6 bases). Looked up from germline, CDR1 is SEHNR and CDR2 is FQNEAQ (reference sequence). V was pared by 7 bases and J by 4 bases, with 14 bases between. The CDR3 extends over 15 amino acids. The CDR3 DNA is TGTGCCAGCATCCCCGGGGGGACATATAATTCACCCCTCCACTTT. This encodes CASIPGGTYNSPLHF.

This clonotype was counted only a few times. The chain has TRBV5-1 and TRBJ2-1, with a possible D match to TRBD2 (5 bases). CDR1 is SGHRS, CDR2 YFSETQ, per germline. This CDR3 is 15 amino acids long. V lost 4 bases, J lost 6 bases, and 17 bases lay in between. The DNA for the CDR3 is TGCGCCAGCAGCCAACGGGAACAGAGGTCCAATGAGCAGTTCTTC. Translating it yields CASSQREQRSNEQFF.

This clonotype has just a few counts. V and J are TRBV11-2 and TRBJ2-1; 10 bases map to TRBD2. CDR3 size: 15 residues. After removal of 7 bases from V and 7 bases from J, the junction contained 10 bases not matched to a gene. Germline CDR1 is SGHAT and CDR2 is FQNNGV. CDR3 in amino acids: CASMHLAGGKNEQFF. CDR3 DNA: TGTGCCAGCATGCATTTAGCGGGGGGTAAAAATGAGCAGTTCTTC.

This chain uses TRBV12-3 or TRBV12-4 with TRBJ1-4, with TRBD1 matching 11 bases. Trimming took 5 bases from V and 7 from J; bases not matched to a gene: 9. The CDR3 is 16 amino acids. The CDR3 region is CASSPSPGTGGEKLFF. The CDR3 nucleotides are TGTGCCAGCAGTCCATCACCCGGGACAGGGGGTGAAAAACTGTTTTTT.

The chain carries TRBV7-9 and TRBJ2-5, with D possibly being TRBD2 (6 bases). From germline, CDR1 is SEHNR and CDR2 FQNEAQ (reference sequence). The germline V and J ends were trimmed by 5 bases and 5 bases, with 12 bases remaining between them. This CDR3 contains 13 residues. The CDR3 loop is CASSTTEGETQYF. In DNA form, the CDR3 reads TGTGCCAGCAGCACTACGGAGGGGGAGACCCAGTACTTC.

The genes are TRBV6-2 or TRBV6-3 and TRBJ2-2; D gene ambiguous. V lost 5 bases and J 3 bases, leaving 7 bases between the germline ends. Germline CDR1 MNHEY, CDR2 SVGEGT. This CDR3 has 13 residues. The CDR3 loop is CASSPSYTGELFF. CDR3 DNA: TGTGCCAGCAGTCCAAGCTACACCGGGGAGCTGTTTTTT.

This clonotype has just a few counts. The chain carries TRBV2 and TRBJ2-7; 7 bases match TRBD1. The V gene end was trimmed by 8 bases and the J gene end by 3 bases; junction bases not matched to a gene: 7. Germline CDR1 and CDR2: SNHLY and FYNNEI. The CDR3 is 13 residues long. In DNA form, the CDR3 reads TGTGCCAGCCAGACAGGGTACGACTACGAGCAGTACTTC. It translates to CASQTGYDYEQYF.

This sequence joins TRBV7-2 and TRBJ2-7; tentatively, D is TRBD1 (5 bases). CDR3 length equals 14 residues. Trimming removed 2 bases from V and 2 bases from J, with 10 bases in between. Germline V gives CDR1 SGHTA, CDR2 FQGNSA. Here the CDR3 DNA reads TGTGCCAGCAGCTTAACAGGCGAAGCCTACGAGCAGTACTTC. It codes for CASSLTGEAYEQYF.

Only a few counts were recorded for this clonotype. J is TRBJ2-7 and V is TRBV6-4; 10 nucleotides line up with TRBD2. The trim removed 6 bases at V and 2 bases at J, leaving 7 bases unmatched. Germline V gene sequence: CDR1 MRHNA, CDR2 SNTAGT. There are 15 residues in the CDR3. DNA of the CDR3: TGTGCCAGCAGCCAAGAAGCGGGAGGGCCCTACGAGCAGTACTTC. This translates into CASSQEAGGPYEQYF.

There are many counts of this clonotype. The V call is TRBV4-3, the J call TRBJ2-1; 7 bases line up with TRBD2. Per germline, CDR1 LGHNA and CDR2 YSLEER. Trimming cost V 1 base and J 0 bases; bases outside gene matches: 9. The CDR3 contains 18 residues. The CDR3 DNA is TGCGCCAGCAGCCAAGGGGACGGGAGGCTGAGCTCCTACAATGAGCAGTTCTTC. This codes for CASSQGDGRLSSYNEQFF.

In DNA form, the CDR3 reads TGTGCCAGCAGCTTATCAACCGGGGTCTCTGAGCAGTTCTTC. Translated: CASSLSTGVSEQFF. The V and J genes are TRBV7-3 and TRBJ2-1; perhaps TRBD2 as D (5 bases). The germline V gene encodes CDR1 SGHTA and CDR2 FQGTGA. The CDR3 is 14 amino acids. V was trimmed by 2 bases and J by 9 bases, leaving 14 bases between them.

V usage is TRBV12-3 or TRBV12-4 and J usage is TRBJ2-7; no clear D. The CDR3 is 15 amino acids. V lost 3 bases to trimming and J lost 1 base, with 13 bases between them. CDR3 sequence: CASSLLGRRSYEQYF. The CDR3 region has the DNA TGTGCCAGCAGTTTGCTCGGCCGCCGATCCTACGAGCAGTACTTC.

V usage is TRBV19 and J usage is TRBJ2-3; 7 nucleotides align to TRBD2. The V segment lost 6 bases and the J segment 1 base; nucleotides outside the gene matches: 19. Germline values: CDR1 LNHDA, CDR2 SQIVND (reference sequence). CDR3 size: 19 residues. CDR3 in DNA: TGTGCCAGTAGGAGGGCATGGGGAACTAGCGATCAACGCACAGATACGCAGTATTTT. This sequence encodes CASRRAWGTSDQRTDTQYF. The full variable domain, in which reference TRBV19 and TRBJ2-3 provide the parts outside the CDR3, is DGGITQSPKYLFRKEGQNVTLSCEQNLNHDAMYWYRQDPGQGLRLIYYSQIVNDFQKGDIAEGYSVSREKKESFPLTVTSAQKNPTAFYLCASRRAWGTSDQRTDTQYFGPGTRLTVL.

This chain connects TRBV2 to TRBJ1-2, with a tentative D call TRBD1 (6 bases). The germline V gene has CDR1 SNHLY and CDR2 FYNNEI. Trimming removed 3 bases from V and 4 bases from J, with 15 bases in between. This CDR3 region has 15 residues. The CDR3 DNA sequence: TGTGCCAGCAGTGATAGCCAGGGGACATTCTATGGCTACACCTTC. Amino acids: CASSDSQGTFYGYTF.

This chain links TRBV15 with TRBJ2-5; 11 bases are shared with TRBD2. Germline-derived CDR1 and CDR2 are LNHNV and YYDKDF (reference sequence). V was pared by 4 bases and J by 2 bases, with 12 bases of the junction left unmatched. There are 18 residues in the CDR3. The CDR3 loop is CATSNRIPGLAEQETQYF. The CDR3, as DNA: TGTGCCACCAGCAATCGAATACCGGGACTAGCGGAGCAAGAGACCCAGTACTTC.

The CDR3 here is CSARREYNNEQYF. CDR3 coding DNA: TGCAGTGCTAGGCGGGAGTATAACAATGAGCAGTACTTC. The chain joins TRBV20-1 to TRBJ2-5; TRBD2 matches at 7 bases. The CDR3 length is 13 residues. Germline V gene sequence: CDR1 DFQATT, CDR2 SNEGSKA (reference sequence). Trimming cost V 3 bases and J 11 bases; bases outside gene matches: 12.

This clonotype was recorded a few times. The gene calls are TRBV10-3 and TRBJ2-1; D may match TRBD1 or TRBD2 (6 bases each). V lost 1 base, J lost 15 bases, and 16 bases lay in between. This CDR3 spans 13 amino acids. Germline CDR1 ENHRY, CDR2 SYGVKD. CDR3 sequence (DNA): TGTGCCATCAGTGAGTTCGACGGGGGCCGGTCGTTCTTC. This codes for CAISEFDGGRSFF.

In regard to this clonotype: At one of its ends the junction is not consistent with the germline gene, which may arise from a read error. The V gene is TRBV7-2, the J gene TRBJ1-2; the D gene is possibly TRBD1 (6 bases). The germline V gene has CDR1 SGHTA and CDR2 FQGNSA. The CDR3 runs 17 residues. Here the CDR3 reads CVSSLSGGPSSNYGYTF. The CDR3 DNA is TGTGTCAGCAGCTTATCGGGGGGCCCGTCATCTAACTATGGCTACACCTTC. Variable domain in full (rest from reference TRBV7-2 and TRBJ1-2): GAGVSQSPSNKVTEKGKDVELRCDPISGHTALYWYRQSLGQGLEFLIYFQGNSAPDKSGLPSDRFSAERTGGSVSTLTIQRTQQEDSAVYLCVSSLSGGPSSNYGYTFGSGTRLTVV.

The chain carries TRBV7-2 and TRBJ1-1; D may be TRBD1 (6 bases). This CDR3 region has 15 residues. V was shortened by 2 bases and J by 1 base, with 11 bases between the two germline ends. Germline V gene sequence: CDR1 SGHTA, CDR2 FQGNSA. In DNA form, the CDR3 reads TGTGCCAGCAGCTTAAGCGGGGGGCAGAACACTGAAGCTTTCTTT. Protein product: CASSLSGGQNTEAFF.

In regard to this clonotype: This may be a read error, as it is one base from a much larger clone. This chain joins TRBV27 and TRBJ2-6, with TRBD1 as a possible D gene (6 bases). Germline lookup yields CDR1 MNHEY and CDR2 SMNVEV (reference sequence). The CDR3 extends over 15 amino acids. The CDR3 here is CASSKGQPGANALTF. The CDR3 DNA reads as TGTGCCAGCAGTAAGGGACAACCTGGGGCCAACGCCCTGACTTTC.

This clonotype has ten or more counts. The chain carries TRBV29-1 and TRBJ2-1; TRBD2 agrees at 8 bases. J was trimmed by 9 bases and V by 6 bases; bases with no gene match: 10. Germline CDR1 reads SQVTM; CDR2 reads ANQGSEA. CDR3 length: 13 residues. This chain's CDR3 is CSVAMMLAGEQFF. For the CDR3, the DNA is TGCAGCGTGGCGATGATGCTAGCGGGTGAGCAGTTCTTC.

This clonotype has just one count. The chain uses TRBV20-1 and TRBJ2-2; 9 bases are shared with TRBD2. CDR1 and CDR2 (germline): DFQATT, SNEGSKA (reference sequence). The CDR3 has 15 amino acids. The junction had 2 bases not matched to a gene; V was cut back by 3 bases and J by 0 bases. CDR3 protein: CSARTSGTNTGELFF. The CDR3 DNA is TGCAGTGCTAGGACTAGCGGAACGAACACCGGGGAGCTGTTTTTT.

The chain is built from TRBV20-1 and TRBJ2-5, with 7 bases that match TRBD2. The length of the CDR3 is 15 residues. CDR1 is DFQATT and CDR2 is SNEGSKA in the germline V gene (reference sequence). The junction had 7 bases not matched to a gene; V was cut back by 2 bases and J by 1 base. The CDR3 is CSARKSSGFQETQYF. In DNA form, the CDR3 reads TGCAGTGCTAGAAAAAGTAGCGGGTTCCAAGAGACCCAGTACTTC.

Note on this clonotype: A read error may be the cause here, since a much bigger clone is one base away. The chain combines TRBV29-1 with TRBJ2-7; no definite D call. This CDR3 is built from 13 residues. Germline loops: CDR1 SQVTM, CDR2 ANQGSEA. This CDR3 is CGAEGPASYEQYF. CDR3 DNA: TGCGGCGCCGAAGGGCCAGCCTCCTACGAGCAGTACTTC.

The rearrangement joins TRBV28 to TRBJ2-7, with TRBD1 identical over 7 bases. Trimming took 8 bases from V and 6 from J; bases not matched to a gene: 4. This CDR3 has 11 amino acids. CDR1 MDHEN and CDR2 SYDVKM come from the germline V gene. The CDR3 region is CASRTGGEQYF. Written as DNA, the CDR3 is TGTGCCAGCCGGACAGGAGGCGAGCAGTACTTC.

This clonotype was seen repeatedly, ten times or more. V gene TRBV12-3 or TRBV12-4 combines with J gene TRBJ2-7; tentatively, D is TRBD2 (7 bases). Between the trimmed V and J ends, which lost 3 bases and 0 bases, there was a span of 12 bases. This CDR3 region has 15 residues. The CDR3 DNA is TGTGCCAGCAGTTTCGGCGGGGGCAGCTCCTACGAGCAGTACTTC. As protein: CASSFGGGSSYEQYF.